The 18 T cell receptor beta chains presented below share a single source sample, sequenced in a study of circulating and synovial CD4+ cells in juvenile arthritis. Profiling relied on immunoSEQ multiplex PCR, and the TCRdb table lists in-frame clones only, not all of them. The sample contains about 35,000 clones, roughly 96% of which appear only once. Sequenced: CD4+ T cells from blood. The source of these receptors is a human donor with juvenile idiopathic arthritis.

This clone occurred a few times. This chain joins TRBV5-1 and TRBJ2-7, with TRBD1 identical over 10 bases. The V gene end was trimmed by 2 bases and the J gene end by 5 bases; junction bases not matched to a gene: 7. CDR1 is SGHRS and CDR2 is YFSETQ in the germline V gene. The length of the CDR3 is 15 residues. Here the CDR3 DNA reads TGCGCCAGCAGCTTTCCTACGGACAGGGGGGACGAGCAGTACTTC. Amino acids: CASSFPTDRGDEQYF.

The chain employs TRBV7-2 and TRBJ2-1, with D tentatively TRBD2 (8 bases). CDR1 is SGHTA and CDR2 is FQGNSA in the germline V gene. The germline V and J ends were trimmed by 5 bases and 1 base, with 12 bases remaining between them. The CDR3 is 15 amino acids. In nucleotides, the CDR3 is TGTGCCAGCAGCCGGGAGGGGGCGTCCTACAATGAGCAGTTCTTC. As protein: CASSREGASYNEQFF.

The chain employs TRBV7-2 and TRBJ2-3; possibly TRBD2 for D (6 bases). With 1 base removed from V and 0 bases from J, the gap between germline ends came to 14 bases. Germline V lookup: CDR1 SGHTA, CDR2 FQGNSA. The length of the CDR3 is 17 residues. CDR3 sequence: CASSLVLAGISTDTQYF. CDR3 DNA: TGTGCCAGCAGCTTAGTTCTCGCGGGAATTAGCACAGATACGCAGTATTTT.

This chain joins TRBV5-5 and TRBJ2-1; TRBD1 aligns across 8 bases. V shed 2 bases and J 8 bases; nucleotides not matched to a gene: 3. The CDR3 sequence is 13 residues long. CDR1 and CDR2 (germline): SGHKS, YYEKEE (reference sequence). The CDR3 nucleotides are TGTGCCAGCAGCTTCAGGGGGCTCGATGAGCAGTTCTTC. It is translated as CASSFRGLDEQFF.

The chain combines TRBV5-1 with TRBJ2-2, with 10 bases that match TRBD2. CDR1 and CDR2 (germline): SGHRS, YFSETQ. The CDR3 consists of 16 residues. V shed 4 bases, J shed 2 bases, and the junction held 5 bases outside the gene matches. The CDR3 DNA reads TGCGCCAGCAGCGTTGGACTAGCGGTAAACACCGGGGAGCTGTTTTTT. Translating gives CASSVGLAVNTGELFF. Based on the CDR3 plus reference TRBV5-1 and TRBJ2-2, the full variable domain is KAGVTQTPRYLIKTRGQQVTLSCSPISGHRSVSWYQQTPGQGLQFLFEYFSETQRNKGNFPGRFSGRQFSNSRSEMNVSTLELGDSALYLCASSVGLAVNTGELFFGEGSRLTVL.

The chain links TRBV30 to TRBJ1-1; no definite D call. Trimming pared 0 bases from V and 1 base from J, leaving 9 bases between. Germline CDR1 reads GTSNPN; CDR2 reads SVGIG (reference sequence). The CDR3 totals 14 residues. The CDR3 sequence: CAWSVRRPNTEAFF. CDR3 nucleotides: TGTGCCTGGAGTGTACGGAGGCCGAACACTGAAGCTTTCTTT.

The chain uses TRBV28 and TRBJ2-7, with 8 bases fitting TRBD2. Trimming at V came to 6 bases and at J to 4 bases, leaving 8 bases not matched to a gene. Per the germline V gene, CDR1 is MDHEN and CDR2 is SYDVKM. The CDR3 extends over 14 amino acids. The chain's CDR3 is CASSNGLAGYEQYF. The CDR3 DNA reads as TGTGCCAGCAGCAACGGACTAGCTGGGTACGAGCAGTACTTC.

V is TRBV20-1 and J is TRBJ2-3; D uncertain. The CDR3 is 11 amino acids. The V end lost 1 base, the J end lost 6 bases, and 5 bases lay between the germline ends. Germline CDR1 is DFQATT and CDR2 is SNEGSKA (reference sequence). In DNA, the CDR3 is TGCAGTGCTAGAGTCTCGGATACGCAGTATTTT. Its translation is CSARVSDTQYF.

The chain couples TRBV4-2 to TRBJ1-1; no reliable D call. The CDR3 is 14 amino acids. With 5 bases removed from V and 3 bases from J, the gap between germline ends came to 13 bases. Germline CDR1 and CDR2: LGHNA and YNFKEQ. CDR3: CASSSQREDTEAFF. The CDR3 DNA sequence: TGTGCCAGCAGCTCACAAAGGGAGGACACTGAAGCTTTCTTT.

V is TRBV5-3 and J is TRBJ1-1, with TRBD1 as a possible D gene (5 bases). TRBV5-3 is an ORF, and what it does is uncertain. This CDR3 has 17 residues. Trimming removed 3 bases at V and 4 bases at J, with 22 bases between. CDR3 sequence reads: CARSSTGPAWRSTEAFF. CDR3 nucleotides: TGTGCCAGAAGCTCTACAGGCCCTGCCTGGCGTAGCACTGAAGCTTTCTTT.

The V gene is TRBV7-2, the J gene TRBJ1-2; 7 bases match TRBD1. This CDR3 spans 13 amino acids. Germline values: CDR1 SGHTA, CDR2 FQGNSA. The V gene end was trimmed by 7 bases and the J gene end by 4 bases; junction bases not matched to a gene: 6. CDR3 DNA: TGTGCCAGCACGCCAGGGGGGCTCTATGGCTACACCTTC. It is translated as CASTPGGLYGYTF. The whole variable domain, remainder taken from reference TRBV7-2 and TRBJ1-2, is GAGVSQSPSNKVTEKGKDVELRCDPISGHTALYWYRQSLGQGLEFLIYFQGNSAPDKSGLPSDRFSAERTGGSVSTLTIQRTQQEDSAVYLCASTPGGLYGYTFGSGTRLTVV.

The V gene is TRBV29-1, the J gene TRBJ2-5, with D perhaps TRBD1 (5 bases). The CDR3 length is 12 residues. V lost 5 bases and J 1 base, leaving 8 bases between the germline ends. Germline V gives CDR1 SQVTM, CDR2 ANQGSEA. CDR3 DNA sequence: TGCAGCGTTCTCGACAGCCAAGAGACCCAGTACTTC. Protein product: CSVLDSQETQYF.

This clone has only one observation. The chain has TRBV7-2 and TRBJ1-1; D perhaps matches TRBD1 (6 bases). The CDR3 has 16 residues. Trimming stripped 5 bases from V and 0 bases from J, with 16 bases between. Germline V gene sequence: CDR1 SGHTA, CDR2 FQGNSA. The CDR3 sequence is CASSRPLQGMNTEAFF. In DNA form, the CDR3 reads TGTGCCAGCAGCCGCCCTTTACAGGGAATGAACACTGAAGCTTTCTTT.

The rearrangement joins TRBV15 to TRBJ1-6; possibly TRBD1 for D (5 bases). This CDR3 region has 17 residues. Trimming cost V 1 base and J 8 bases, with 18 bases left between them. Germline CDR1 reads LNHNV; CDR2 reads YYDKDF (reference sequence). The CDR3 is CATSRVVRQGIDSPLHF. The DNA of the CDR3 is TGTGCCACCAGCAGAGTTGTACGGCAGGGCATTGATTCACCCCTCCACTTT.

The chain has TRBV27 and TRBJ1-1; a weak D match, TRBD1 (6 bases). The CDR3 length is 14 residues. Between the trimmed V and J ends, which lost 6 bases and 4 bases, there was a span of 15 bases. The V gene's germline CDR1 is MNHEY and CDR2 SMNVEV (reference sequence). The CDR3 DNA follows: TGTGCCAGCAGAGGCACCAGGGGACCCACTGAAGCTTTCTTT. Encoded protein: CASRGTRGPTEAFF.

The V and J genes are TRBV4-2 and TRBJ1-2; 7 nucleotides agree with TRBD1. V gave up 4 bases and J gave up 4 bases; unmatched junction bases: 6. The CDR3 extends over 14 amino acids. The germline CDR1 and CDR2 sequences are LGHNA and YNFKEQ. CDR3 nucleotides: TGTGCCAGCAGCCCGGAGGGACAGAGCTATGGCTACACCTTC. This encodes CASSPEGQSYGYTF.

In its sample, this clone was seen a few times. The chain has TRBV18 and TRBJ1-2; D remains ambiguous. The germline V gene has CDR1 KGHSH and CDR2 LQKENI. The CDR3 spans 13 residues. V lost 6 bases, J lost 5 bases, and 13 bases lay in between. CDR3 sequence: CASSDASGYGYTF. The DNA of the CDR3 is TGTGCCAGCTCCGACGCGTCGGGTTATGGCTACACCTTC.

The chain combines TRBV7-2 with TRBJ2-1, with D uncertain. Trimming left V 2 bases short and J 7 bases short, with 9 bases between. Germline V lookup: CDR1 SGHTA, CDR2 FQGNSA. This CDR3 has 13 residues. Here the CDR3 reads CASSLFIQNEQFF. The CDR3 DNA reads as TGTGCCAGCAGCTTATTTATCCAGAATGAGCAGTTCTTC.